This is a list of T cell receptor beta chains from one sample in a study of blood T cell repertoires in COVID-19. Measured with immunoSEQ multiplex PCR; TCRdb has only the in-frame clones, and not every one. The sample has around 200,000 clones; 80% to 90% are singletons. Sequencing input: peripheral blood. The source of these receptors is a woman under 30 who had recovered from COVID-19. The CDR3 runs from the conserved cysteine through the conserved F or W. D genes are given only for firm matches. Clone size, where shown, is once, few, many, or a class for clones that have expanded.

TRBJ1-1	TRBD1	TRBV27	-	TGTGCCAGCATCCAGAGGACAGGGGCCTCGAACACTGAAGCTTTCTTT	CASIQRTGASNTEAFF
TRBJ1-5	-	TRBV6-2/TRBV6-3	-	TGTGCCAGCAGTTACGCCGGGTTTGAACAGCCCCAGCATTTT	CASSYAGFEQPQHF
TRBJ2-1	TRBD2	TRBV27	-	TGTGCCAGCAGGAAATTACTAGCGGGAGGGGGGAACAATGAGCAGTTCTTC	CASRKLLAGGGNNEQFF
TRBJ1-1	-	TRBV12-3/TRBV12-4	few	TGTGCCAGCAGTTTGGATTTAGGCGGGGCTTTCTTT	CASSLDLGGAFF
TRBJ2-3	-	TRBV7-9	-	TGTGCCAGCAGCACGTATCTAGGGACAAGACTAAGCACAGATACGCAGTATTTT	CASSTYLGTRLSTDTQYF
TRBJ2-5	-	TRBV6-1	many	TGTGCCAGCAGTGAAAGGTTTGCCGGGGAGACCCAGTACTTC	CASSERFAGETQYF
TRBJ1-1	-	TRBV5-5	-	TGTGCCAGCAGCTCAGGGTTGAACACTGAAGCTTTCTTT	CASSSGLNTEAFF
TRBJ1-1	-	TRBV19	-	TGTGCCAGTAGTATTTCAGGGTACACTGAAGCTTTCTTT	CASSISGYTEAFF
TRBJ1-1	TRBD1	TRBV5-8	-	TGTGCCAGCAGCGGAACCGACAGGGAGGTTGGAACTGAAGCTTTCTTT	CASSGTDREVGTEAFF
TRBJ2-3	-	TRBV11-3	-	TGTGCCAGCAACAAAGAATATGTCTTCACAGATACGCAGTATTTT	CASNKEYVFTDTQYF
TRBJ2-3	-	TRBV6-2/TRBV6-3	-	TGTGCCAGCAGCTATGACTTTGCCAATACGCAGTATTTT	CASSYDFANTQYF
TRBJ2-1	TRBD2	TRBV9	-	TGTGCCAGCAGCGTAGGGACTAGCGGGAGTGGGTACAATGAGCAGTTCTTC	CASSVGTSGSGYNEQFF
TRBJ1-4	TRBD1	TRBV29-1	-	TGCAGCGTTCAGGGGGCAACTAATGAAAAACTGTTTTTT	CSVQGATNEKLFF
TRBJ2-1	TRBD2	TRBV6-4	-	TGTGCCAGCAGCGAAACAAGCGGGGGAGGGGGCAATGAGCAGTTCTTC	CASSETSGGGGNEQFF
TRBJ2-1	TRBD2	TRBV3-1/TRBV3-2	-	TGTGCCAGCAGCCAAGATAAGACTAGCGGGAGGGCTTACAATGAGCAGTTCTTC	CASSQDKTSGRAYNEQFF
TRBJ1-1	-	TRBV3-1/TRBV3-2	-	TGTGCCAGCAGCCACAACAGGGAGAACACTGAAGCTTTCTTT	CASSHNRENTEAFF
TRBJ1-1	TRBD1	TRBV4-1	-	TGCGCCAGCAGCCAAGTCCGGACAGGGGGAAACACTGAAGCTTTCTTT	CASSQVRTGGNTEAFF
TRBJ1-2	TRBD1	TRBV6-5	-	TGTGCCAGCAGTTTCCTCACAGGGGGCTATGGCTACACCTTC	CASSFLTGGYGYTF
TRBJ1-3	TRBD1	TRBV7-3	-	TGTGCCAGCAGCCCCACAGGGACAGGGGCCTCTGGAAACACCATATATTTT	CASSPTGTGASGNTIYF
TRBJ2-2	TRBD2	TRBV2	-	TGTGCCAGCAGTGTCCTGGCTAGCGGGGGATCGAACACCGGGGAGCTGTTTTTT	CASSVLASGGSNTGELFF
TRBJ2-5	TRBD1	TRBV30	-	TGTGCCTGGACCCGCCGGCAGGGGGCGAATGAGACCCAGTACTTC	CAWTRRQGANETQYF
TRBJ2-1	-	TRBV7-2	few	TGTGCCAGCAGCCGCAGAGGGAGCGGGACAAACAATGAGCAGTTCTTC	CASSRRGSGTNNEQFF
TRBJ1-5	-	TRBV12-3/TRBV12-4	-	TGTGCCAGCAGTTGGGGGGAACAGCCCCAGCATTTT	CASSWGEQPQHF
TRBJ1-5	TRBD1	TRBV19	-	TGTGCCAGTAGTCCCTCCCGGACAGGGACCTATAGCAATCAGCCCCAGCATTTT	CASSPSRTGTYSNQPQHF
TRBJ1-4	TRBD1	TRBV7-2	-	TGTGCCAGCAGCGAAAGGACAGGACTCGAAAAACTGTTTTTT	CASSERTGLEKLFF
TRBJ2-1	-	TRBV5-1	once	TGCGCCAGCAGCTTGGAGTCCAAGGCATCGGGTGAGCAGTTCTTC	CASSLESKASGEQFF
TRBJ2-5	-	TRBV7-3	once	TGTGCCAGCAGCTTATTCCCAGGGCGGGAGACCCAGTACTTC	CASSLFPGRETQYF
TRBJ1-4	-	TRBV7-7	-	TGTGCCAGCAGCTTAAATGGTAGTCCTGGTGAAAAACTGTTTTTT	CASSLNGSPGEKLFF
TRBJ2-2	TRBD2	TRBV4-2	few	TGTGCCAGCAGCCGCACGGGCGGGAGAGTCACCGGGGAGCTGTTTTTT	CASSRTGGRVTGELFF
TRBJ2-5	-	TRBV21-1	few	TGTGCCAGCAGCATGGGGACAGGGGAAGAGACCCAGTACTTC	CASSMGTGEETQYF
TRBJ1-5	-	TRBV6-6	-	TGTGCCAGCAGCCGCGACAGGTATAGCAATCAGCCCCAGCATTTT	CASSRDRYSNQPQHF
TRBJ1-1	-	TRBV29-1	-	TGCAGCGTTGGGTCAGGGAACACTGAAGCTTTCTTT	CSVGSGNTEAFF
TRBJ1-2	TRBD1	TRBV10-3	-	TGTGCCACAGTACCCCAGACAGGGACCAACTATGGCTACACCTTC	CATVPQTGTNYGYTF
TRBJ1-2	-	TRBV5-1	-	TGCGCCAGCAGCACCGACAGCTATGGCTACACCTTC	CASSTDSYGYTF
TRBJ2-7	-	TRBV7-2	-	TGTGCCAGCAGCTTAGGGAGCGGAAGCTCCTACGAGCAGTACTTC	CASSLGSGSSYEQYF
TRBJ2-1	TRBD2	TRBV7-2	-	TGTGCCAGCAGCTTACAGCGGGGGAGCAATGAGCAGTTCTTC	CASSLQRGSNEQFF
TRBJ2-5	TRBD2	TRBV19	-	TGTGCCAGTAGCACAACCGGGACTAGCGGGGGGATAGAGACCCAGTACTTC	CASSTTGTSGGIETQYF
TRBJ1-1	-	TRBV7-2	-	TGTGCCAGCAGCTTTATCACAGAGAACACTGAAGCTTTCTTT	CASSFITENTEAFF
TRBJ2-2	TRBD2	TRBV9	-	TGTGCCAGCAGCGTAGGCGGGGGGAGAACCGGGGAGCTGTTTTTT	CASSVGGGRTGELFF
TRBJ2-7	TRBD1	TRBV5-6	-	TGTGCCAGCAGCCCGGGACAGGGGACCATCTCCTACGAGCAGTACTTC	CASSPGQGTISYEQYF
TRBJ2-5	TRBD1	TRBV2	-	TGTGCCAGCAGAGAAGGACAGGGGAGTTTACAAGAGACCCAGTACTTC	CASREGQGSLQETQYF
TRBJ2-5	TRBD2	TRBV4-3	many	TGCGCCAGCAGAGGACTAGGGGAGGAGACCCAGTACTTC	CASRGLGEETQYF
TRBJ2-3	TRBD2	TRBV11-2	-	TGTGCCAGCAGCTTAGATGAACTAGCGGGACCCACAGATACGCAGTATTTT	CASSLDELAGPTDTQYF
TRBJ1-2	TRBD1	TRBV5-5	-	TGTGCCAGCAGCTTGGGGACAGGGTCGAGCTATGGCTACACCTTC	CASSLGTGSSYGYTF